Shown below are 5 T cell receptor beta chains from a single sample sequenced in a study of type 1 regulatory T cells. TCRdb ran MiXCR on the reads and lists one entry per CDR3 protein. In the table there are about 71,000 distinct CDR3 sequences, around 20% of which are singletons. Findings and caveats of the study: Tr1 cells had a more restricted TCR repertoire than non-Tr1 cells.

These receptors have no known antigen. Sequenced: cultured type 1 regulatory T (Tr1) cells, either the whole culture or a sorted fraction (not recorded which). The source is a human donor in good health.

A few counts support this clonotype. The gene calls are TRBV5-1 and TRBJ2-1, with D perhaps matching TRBD2 (6 bases). The ends were cut back, 0 bases at V and 4 bases at J, with 14 bases in the middle. CDR1 and CDR2 from the germline V gene are SGHRS and YFSETQ. The CDR3 consists of 16 residues. CDR3 protein: CASSLDGPGAYNEQFF. CDR3 DNA sequence: TGCGCCAGCAGCTTGGATGGTCCGGGAGCGTACAATGAGCAGTTCTTC.

The chain links TRBV12-3 or TRBV12-4 to TRBJ1-5; D gene unclear. Trimming took 3 bases from V and 7 from J, leaving 7 bases between them. The CDR3 sequence is 12 residues long. The CDR3 bases are TGTGCCAGCAGTTTCTCGCCCCAGCCCCAGCATTTT. Protein product: CASSFSPQPQHF.

V gene TRBV12-3 or TRBV12-4 combines with J gene TRBJ2-5; D not certain. Trimming took 6 bases from V and 2 from J, leaving 10 bases between them. The CDR3 sequence is 13 residues long. The CDR3 spells CASRARSQETQYF. The CDR3 DNA reads as TGTGCCAGCAGAGCCCGGAGTCAAGAGACCCAGTACTTC.

This clonotype has a count of ten or more. One end of the junction is discordant with germline, which a read error may explain. The gene calls are TRBV18 and TRBJ1-1; D is unresolved. The CDR3 is made up of 13 amino acids. Germline CDR1 KGHSH, CDR2 LQKENI. Written as DNA, the CDR3 is TGCGCCAGCAGCCCGGGCCTGAACACTGAAGCTTTCTTT. The encoded protein is CASSPGLNTEAFF.

J is TRBJ2-1 and V is TRBV4-2; TRBD1 aligns across 7 bases. CDR1 is LGHNA and CDR2 is YNFKEQ in the germline V gene. The CDR3 is 15 amino acids. The J segment lost 7 bases and the V segment lost 4 bases, leaving 10 bases of the junction unmatched. CDR3 sequence: CASSRWTTGDNEQFF. Written as DNA, the CDR3 is TGTGCCAGCAGCCGATGGACCACAGGGGATAATGAGCAGTTCTTC.